A selection of T cell receptor beta chains follows, all from one sample in a study of CD8 T cells in Susac syndrome. TCRdb ran MiXCR on the immunoSEQ multiplex PCR reads and lists one entry per CDR3 protein. The sample holds 150,000 to 200,000 distinct CDR3 sequences, around 94% seen once. What was sequenced was CD4+ T cells from PBMCs. The source is a human donor in good health. The CDR3 runs from the conserved cysteine through the conserved F or W. Each record gives: CDR3 DNA, CDR3 protein, J gene, clone size, V gene, D gene. D genes are given only for firm matches. The size of a clone is reported for some rows only, either as once, few or many, or as a class for expanded clones.

CDR3 DNA: TGTGCCAGCAGTCCGCCGGGACAGGGAGCTGAGCAGTACTTC; CDR3 protein: CASSPPGQGAEQYF; J gene: TRBJ2-7; clone size: NA; V gene: TRBV28; D gene: TRBD1
CDR3 DNA: TGTGCCATCAGTGCGTCAGGGGATGAGGAGACCCAGTACTTC; CDR3 protein: CAISASGDEETQYF; J gene: TRBJ2-5; clone size: once; V gene: TRBV10-3; D gene: NA
CDR3 DNA: TGTGCCAGCAGACCCCCGGGACAGGGGTCCTACGAGCAGTACTTC; CDR3 protein: CASRPPGQGSYEQYF; J gene: TRBJ2-7; clone size: NA; V gene: TRBV28; D gene: TRBD1
CDR3 DNA: TGCAGTGCTCCAACGGGAGGAGGCGAGACCCAGTACTTC; CDR3 protein: CSAPTGGGETQYF; J gene: TRBJ2-5; clone size: NA; V gene: TRBV20-1; D gene: TRBD2
CDR3 DNA: TGTGCCAGCCATCGGGGGGAGAGCAATCAGCCCCAGCATTTT; CDR3 protein: CASHRGESNQPQHF; J gene: TRBJ1-5; clone size: once; V gene: TRBV2; D gene: NA
CDR3 DNA: TGCGCCAGCAGCGTGGACATCTACACTGAAGCTTTCTTT; CDR3 protein: CASSVDIYTEAFF; J gene: TRBJ1-1; clone size: NA; V gene: TRBV5-1; D gene: NA
CDR3 DNA: TGCGCCAGCAGCTCCGGGACCGATGTAGATACGCAGTATTTT; CDR3 protein: CASSSGTDVDTQYF; J gene: TRBJ2-3; clone size: once; V gene: TRBV5-1; D gene: NA
CDR3 DNA: TGTGCCAGCATCTCAGGACGGAACCCTGAAGCTTTCTTT; CDR3 protein: CASISGRNPEAFF; J gene: TRBJ1-1; clone size: NA; V gene: TRBV7-2; D gene: NA
CDR3 DNA: TGTGCCAGCAGCCAGGCCGGACGGACGAACACCGGGGAGCTGTTTTTT; CDR3 protein: CASSQAGRTNTGELFF; J gene: TRBJ2-2; clone size: NA; V gene: TRBV14; D gene: NA
CDR3 DNA: TGTGCCAGCAGCTTGGCAGGAAACTCTGGGGCCAACGTCCTGACTTTC; CDR3 protein: CASSLAGNSGANVLTF; J gene: TRBJ2-6; clone size: NA; V gene: TRBV7-9; D gene: NA
CDR3 DNA: TGTGCCAGCGACCCCGAGCGTATGTGGCCTGGCAACGAGCAGTACTTC; CDR3 protein: CASDPERMWPGNEQYF; J gene: TRBJ2-7; clone size: NA; V gene: TRBV28; D gene: NA
CDR3 DNA: TGTGCCAGCAGCTTGGGGACATCAAAAGAGACCCAGTACTTC; CDR3 protein: CASSLGTSKETQYF; J gene: TRBJ2-5; clone size: few; V gene: TRBV5-4; D gene: NA
CDR3 DNA: TGTGCCAGCACGGCCCCGTATGGCTACACCTTC; CDR3 protein: CASTAPYGYTF; J gene: TRBJ1-2; clone size: NA; V gene: TRBV28; D gene: NA
CDR3 DNA: TGTGCCAGCAGTTTCGGGGAGGGCACTGAAGCTTTCTTT; CDR3 protein: CASSFGEGTEAFF; J gene: TRBJ1-1; clone size: NA; V gene: TRBV12-3/TRBV12-4; D gene: NA
CDR3 DNA: TGTGCCACCAGCAGAGGGGGCCCCACAGATACGCAGTATTTT; CDR3 protein: CATSRGGPTDTQYF; J gene: TRBJ2-3; clone size: NA; V gene: TRBV15; D gene: NA
CDR3 DNA: TGCGCCACTTGGTGGGGGTCTAACTATGGCTACACCTTC; CDR3 protein: CATWWGSNYGYTF; J gene: TRBJ1-2; clone size: NA; V gene: TRBV23-1; D gene: NA
CDR3 DNA: TGCAGTGCCCTGGGGCTGACTAGCGGGGGGGCCAGTACGAGAGATACGCAGTATTTT; CDR3 protein: CSALGLTSGGASTRDTQYF; J gene: TRBJ2-3; clone size: NA; V gene: TRBV20-1; D gene: TRBD2
CDR3 DNA: TGCGCCAGCAGTCACCTCTCGGGACTGCAGTACGAGCAGTACTTC; CDR3 protein: CASSHLSGLQYEQYF; J gene: TRBJ2-7; clone size: NA; V gene: TRBV23-1; D gene: NA
CDR3 DNA: TGTGCCTGGATGGGGCAGGGAGCCGGGGAGCTGTTTTTT; CDR3 protein: CAWMGQGAGELFF; J gene: TRBJ2-2; clone size: once; V gene: TRBV30; D gene: NA
CDR3 DNA: TGCGCCAGCAGCCAGACTAGCGGGGGGGTTTGGGAGCAGTACTTC; CDR3 protein: CASSQTSGGVWEQYF; J gene: TRBJ2-7; clone size: NA; V gene: TRBV4-3; D gene: TRBD2
CDR3 DNA: TGTGCCATCAGTGAGGTGGGGACAGTTTACACTGGGGCCAACGTCCTGACTTTC; CDR3 protein: CAISEVGTVYTGANVLTF; J gene: TRBJ2-6; clone size: NA; V gene: TRBV10-3; D gene: TRBD1
CDR3 DNA: TGTGCCAGCAGCCCGTCGGGCCTCCCCGGATATGGCTACACCTTC; CDR3 protein: CASSPSGLPGYGYTF; J gene: TRBJ1-2; clone size: NA; V gene: TRBV7-2; D gene: NA
CDR3 DNA: TGTGCCAGCAGAACGGACACGAACTATGGCTACACCTTC; CDR3 protein: CASRTDTNYGYTF; J gene: TRBJ1-2; clone size: NA; V gene: TRBV5-6; D gene: NA
CDR3 DNA: TGTGCCAGCAGCCTGCAGGGTTTGAGCGAGCAGTACTTC; CDR3 protein: CASSLQGLSEQYF; J gene: TRBJ2-7; clone size: once; V gene: TRBV11-3; D gene: NA
CDR3 DNA: TGTGCCAGCAGTGACCCGGGTCTATGTTTT; CDR3 protein: CASSDPGLCF; J gene: TRBJ1-4; clone size: NA; V gene: TRBV2; D gene: NA
CDR3 DNA: TGTGCCAGCAGCGGACGGGCCAAGGAAGATACGCAGTATTTT; CDR3 protein: CASSGRAKEDTQYF; J gene: TRBJ2-3; clone size: NA; V gene: TRBV12-3/TRBV12-4; D gene: NA
CDR3 DNA: TGCAGTGCAAATAGCGGGGGGGCCGTGGGCACAGATACGCAGTATTTT; CDR3 protein: CSANSGGAVGTDTQYF; J gene: TRBJ2-3; clone size: NA; V gene: TRBV20-1; D gene: TRBD2
CDR3 DNA: TGTGCCAGTAGTAACCGGGACATCTATGGCTACACCTTC; CDR3 protein: CASSNRDIYGYTF; J gene: TRBJ1-2; clone size: NA; V gene: TRBV19; D gene: NA